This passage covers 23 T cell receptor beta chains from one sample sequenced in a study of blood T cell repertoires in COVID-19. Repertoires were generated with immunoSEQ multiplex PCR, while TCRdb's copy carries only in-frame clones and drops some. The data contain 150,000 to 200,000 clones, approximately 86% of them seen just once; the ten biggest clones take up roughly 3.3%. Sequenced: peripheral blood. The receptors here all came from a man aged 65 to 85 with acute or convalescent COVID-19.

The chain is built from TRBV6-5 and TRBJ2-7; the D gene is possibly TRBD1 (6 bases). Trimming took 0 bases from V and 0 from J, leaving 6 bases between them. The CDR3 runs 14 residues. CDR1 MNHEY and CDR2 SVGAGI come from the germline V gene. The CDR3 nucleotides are TGTGCCAGCAGTTACTCGGGGGCCTCCTACGAGCAGTACTTC. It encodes CASSYSGASYEQYF.

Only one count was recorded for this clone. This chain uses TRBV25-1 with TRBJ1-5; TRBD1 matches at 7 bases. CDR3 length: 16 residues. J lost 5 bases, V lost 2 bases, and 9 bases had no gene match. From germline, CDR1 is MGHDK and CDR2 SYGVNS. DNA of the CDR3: TGTGCCAGCAGTGAAGCGACAGGGAAGGTTGATCAGCCCCAGCATTTT. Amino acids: CASSEATGKVDQPQHF.

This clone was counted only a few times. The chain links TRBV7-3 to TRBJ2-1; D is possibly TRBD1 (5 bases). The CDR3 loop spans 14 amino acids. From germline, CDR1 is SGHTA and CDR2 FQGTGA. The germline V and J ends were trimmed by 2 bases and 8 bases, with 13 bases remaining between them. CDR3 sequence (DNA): TGTGCCAGCAGCTTAGATAGGGGTCGCGATGAGCAGTTCTTC. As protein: CASSLDRGRDEQFF.

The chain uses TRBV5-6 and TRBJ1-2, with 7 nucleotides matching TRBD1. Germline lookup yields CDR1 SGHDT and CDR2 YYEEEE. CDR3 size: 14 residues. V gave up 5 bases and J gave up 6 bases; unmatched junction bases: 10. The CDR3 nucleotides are TGTGCCAGCAGACTATTTACAGGGGCAAATGGCTACACCTTC. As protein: CASRLFTGANGYTF.

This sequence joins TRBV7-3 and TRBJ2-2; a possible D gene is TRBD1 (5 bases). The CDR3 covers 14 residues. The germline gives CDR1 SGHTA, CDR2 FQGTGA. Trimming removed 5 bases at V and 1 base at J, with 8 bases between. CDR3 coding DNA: TGTGCCAGCAGCCCCGACAGGAACACCGGGGAGCTGTTTTTT. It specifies CASSPDRNTGELFF.

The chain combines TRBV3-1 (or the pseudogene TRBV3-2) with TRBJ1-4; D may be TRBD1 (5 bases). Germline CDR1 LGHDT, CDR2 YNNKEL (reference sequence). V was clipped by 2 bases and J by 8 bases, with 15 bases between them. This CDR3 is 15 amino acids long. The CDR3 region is CASSQNRIKNEKLFF. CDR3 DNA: TGTGCCAGCAGCCAAAACAGGATAAAGAACGAAAAACTGTTTTTT.

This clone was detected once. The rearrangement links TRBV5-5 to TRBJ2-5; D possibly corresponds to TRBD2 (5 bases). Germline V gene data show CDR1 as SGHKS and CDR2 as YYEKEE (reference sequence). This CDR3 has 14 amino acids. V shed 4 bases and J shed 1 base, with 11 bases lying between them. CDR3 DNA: TGTGCCAGCAGCACCAGGCGGGCCCAAGAGACCCAGTACTTC. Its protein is CASSTRRAQETQYF.

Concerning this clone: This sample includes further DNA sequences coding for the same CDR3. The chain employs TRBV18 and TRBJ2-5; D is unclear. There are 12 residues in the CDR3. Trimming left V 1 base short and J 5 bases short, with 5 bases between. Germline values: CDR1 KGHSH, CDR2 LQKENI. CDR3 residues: CASSPLQETQYF. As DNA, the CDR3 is TGTGCCAGCTCACCACTACAGGAGACCCAGTACTTC.

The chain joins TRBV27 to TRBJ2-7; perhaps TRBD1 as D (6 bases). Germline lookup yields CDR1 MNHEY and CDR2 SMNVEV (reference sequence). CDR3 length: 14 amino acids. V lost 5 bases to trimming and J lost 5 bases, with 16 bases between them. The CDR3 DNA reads TGTGCCAGCAGTACAAACAGGGCCGGGCACGAGCAGTACTTC. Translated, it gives CASSTNRAGHEQYF.

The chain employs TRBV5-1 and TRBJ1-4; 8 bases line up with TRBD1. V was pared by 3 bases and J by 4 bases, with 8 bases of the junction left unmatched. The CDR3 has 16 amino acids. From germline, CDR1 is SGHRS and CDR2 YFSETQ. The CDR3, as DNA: TGCGCCAGCAGCTCCCAGGGGGCAAACAGTAATGAAAAACTGTTTTTT. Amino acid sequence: CASSSQGANSNEKLFF.

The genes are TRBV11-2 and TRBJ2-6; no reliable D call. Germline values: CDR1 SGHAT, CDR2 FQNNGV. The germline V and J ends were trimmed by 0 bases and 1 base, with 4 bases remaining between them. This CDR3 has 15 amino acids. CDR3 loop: CASSLEYSGANVLTF. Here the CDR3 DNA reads TGTGCCAGCAGCTTAGAATATTCTGGGGCCAACGTCCTGACTTTC.

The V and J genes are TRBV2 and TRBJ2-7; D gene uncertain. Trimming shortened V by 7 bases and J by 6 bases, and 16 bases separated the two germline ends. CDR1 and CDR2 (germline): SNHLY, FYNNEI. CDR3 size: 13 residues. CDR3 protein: CASNSAGYSEQYF. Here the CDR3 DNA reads TGTGCCAGCAACTCGGCAGGATACAGCGAGCAGTACTTC.

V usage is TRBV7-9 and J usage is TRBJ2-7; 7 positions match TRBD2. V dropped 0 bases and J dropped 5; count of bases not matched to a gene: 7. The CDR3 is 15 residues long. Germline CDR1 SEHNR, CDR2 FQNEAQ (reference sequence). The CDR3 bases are TGTGCCAGCAGCTTAGCGCTAACTAGCGAGCACGAGCAGTACTTC. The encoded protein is CASSLALTSEHEQYF.

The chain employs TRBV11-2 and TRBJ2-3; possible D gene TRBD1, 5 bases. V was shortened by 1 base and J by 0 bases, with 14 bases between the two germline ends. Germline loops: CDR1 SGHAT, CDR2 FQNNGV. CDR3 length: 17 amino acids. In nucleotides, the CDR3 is TGTGCCAGCAGCTTAGGGGGCATTTCCCTTAGCACAGATACGCAGTATTTT. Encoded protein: CASSLGGISLSTDTQYF.

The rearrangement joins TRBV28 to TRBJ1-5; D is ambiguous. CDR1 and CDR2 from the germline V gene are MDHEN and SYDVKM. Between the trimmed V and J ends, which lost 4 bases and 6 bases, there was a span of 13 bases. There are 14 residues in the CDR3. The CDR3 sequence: CASSSGRGFQPQHF. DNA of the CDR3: TGTGCCAGCAGTTCGGGCCGGGGATTTCAGCCCCAGCATTTT.

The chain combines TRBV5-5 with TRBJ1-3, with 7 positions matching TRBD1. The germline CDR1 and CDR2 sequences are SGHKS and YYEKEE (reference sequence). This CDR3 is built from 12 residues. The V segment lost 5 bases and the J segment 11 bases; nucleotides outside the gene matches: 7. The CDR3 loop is CASSPDRESIYF. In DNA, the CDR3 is TGTGCCAGCAGTCCCGACAGGGAGTCCATATATTTT.

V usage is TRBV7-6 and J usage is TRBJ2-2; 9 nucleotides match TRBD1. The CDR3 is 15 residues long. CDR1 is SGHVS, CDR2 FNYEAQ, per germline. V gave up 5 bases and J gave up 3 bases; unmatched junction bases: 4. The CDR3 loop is CASSPWTGDTGELFF. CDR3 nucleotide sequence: TGTGCCAGCAGCCCCTGGACAGGGGACACCGGGGAGCTGTTTTTT. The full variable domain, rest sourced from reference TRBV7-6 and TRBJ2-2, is GAGVSQSPRYKVTKRGQDVALRCDPISGHVSLYWYRQALGQGPEFLTYFNYEAQQDKSGLPNDRFSAERPEGSISTLTIQRTEQRDSAMYRCASSPWTGDTGELFFGEGSRLTVL.

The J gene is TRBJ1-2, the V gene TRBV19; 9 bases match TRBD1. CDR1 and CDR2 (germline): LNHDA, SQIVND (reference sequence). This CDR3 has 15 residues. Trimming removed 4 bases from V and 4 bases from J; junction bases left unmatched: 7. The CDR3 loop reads CASSTGTGYVYGYTF. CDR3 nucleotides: TGTGCCAGTAGTACCGGGACAGGGTACGTCTATGGCTACACCTTC.

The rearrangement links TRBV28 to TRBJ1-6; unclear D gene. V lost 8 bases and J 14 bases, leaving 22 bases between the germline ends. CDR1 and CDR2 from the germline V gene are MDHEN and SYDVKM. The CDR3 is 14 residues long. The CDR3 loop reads CASHISRGGVALHF. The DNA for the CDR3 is TGTGCCAGCCATATCTCCCGGGGAGGAGTGGCCCTCCACTTT.

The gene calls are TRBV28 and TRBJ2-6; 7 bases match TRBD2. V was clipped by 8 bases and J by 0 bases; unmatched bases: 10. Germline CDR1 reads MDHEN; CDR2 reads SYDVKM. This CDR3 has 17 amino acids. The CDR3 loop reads CASQGLIDFSGANVLTF. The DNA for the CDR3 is TGTGCCAGCCAGGGACTAATCGACTTCTCTGGGGCCAACGTCCTGACTTTC.

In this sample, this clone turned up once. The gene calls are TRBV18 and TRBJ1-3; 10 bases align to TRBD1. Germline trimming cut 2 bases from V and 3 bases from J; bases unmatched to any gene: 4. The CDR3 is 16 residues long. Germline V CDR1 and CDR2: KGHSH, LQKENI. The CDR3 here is CASSPSGTGDGNTIYF. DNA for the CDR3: TGTGCCAGCTCACCATCCGGGACAGGGGATGGAAACACCATATATTTT.

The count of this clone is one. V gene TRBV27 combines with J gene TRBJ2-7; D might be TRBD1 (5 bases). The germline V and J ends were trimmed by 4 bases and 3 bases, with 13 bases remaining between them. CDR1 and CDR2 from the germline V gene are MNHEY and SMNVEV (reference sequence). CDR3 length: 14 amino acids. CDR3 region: CASSSPLDSYEQYF. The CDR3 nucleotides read TGTGCCAGCAGTTCCCCTTTAGACAGCTACGAGCAGTACTTC.

CDR3 bases: TGTGCCAGCAGTGTCGGACAGAAAGCAGGAGCCTACAATGAGCAGTTCTTC. Its translation is CASSVGQKAGAYNEQFF. This rearrangement joins TRBV27 to TRBJ2-1; perhaps TRBD1 as D (6 bases). Germline CDR1 is MNHEY and CDR2 is SMNVEV (reference sequence). This CDR3 contains 17 residues. V gave up 5 bases and J gave up 2 bases, with 19 bases separating them.